What follows are 30 T cell receptor beta chains derived from one specimen sequenced in a study of beta chain features in type 1 diabetes. The study's findings and limits: In all four CD4+ subsets, TCRB CDR3 length was significantly, moderately reduced in type 1 diabetes.

For these TCRs, the target antigens are not known. Since all of the isolated RNA was reverse transcribed, expressed TCRB transcripts were what got sequenced. Assay: immunoSEQ multiplex PCR; the TCRdb copy retains only in-frame clones and omits some. The sample records 300,000 to 350,000 clones, approximately 12% being singletons. The specimen sequenced was naive CD4+ T cells from blood. The receptors here all came from a young woman with type 1 diabetes.

This clone was detected only a few times. The chain couples TRBV11-2 to TRBJ2-1, with 10 positions matching TRBD2. The V gene end was trimmed by 5 bases and the J gene end by 6 bases; junction bases not matched to a gene: 10. CDR1 is SGHAT and CDR2 is FQNNGV in the germline V gene. This CDR3 spans 16 amino acids. CDR3 protein: CASSAVSGRAINEQFF. The CDR3 DNA reads as TGTGCCAGCAGCGCCGTAAGCGGGAGGGCCATCAATGAGCAGTTCTTC.

The sample holds a few counts of this clone. The genes are TRBV7-7 and TRBJ2-1; 11 bases are a match to TRBD2. The CDR3 sequence is 15 residues long. J gave up 6 bases and V 3 bases, and 4 bases lay outside the gene matches. Germline CDR1 SSHAT, CDR2 FNYEAQ (reference sequence). CDR3 in amino acids: CASSLTSGTFNEQFF. The CDR3 nucleotides are TGTGCCAGCAGCTTGACTAGCGGGACCTTCAATGAGCAGTTCTTC.

On this clone: Likely a read error: the CDR3 ends without its conserved phenylalanine or tryptophan. The chain employs TRBV15 and TRBJ1-1, with D possibly TRBD1 on 5 matching bases. Germline V gene data show CDR1 as LNHNV and CDR2 as YYDKDF (reference sequence). This CDR3 comprises 13 residues. Trimming pared 1 base from V and 6 bases from J, leaving 9 bases between. The CDR3 here is CATSRAGLAEAFL. CDR3 in DNA: TGTGCCACCAGCAGAGCAGGGCTGGCTGAAGCTTTCCTT.

This clone has a handful of counts. V and J are TRBV11-3 and TRBJ2-5; TRBD1 is a possible D gene (6 bases). CDR3 length: 14 amino acids. V lost 7 bases to trimming and J lost 2 bases, with 14 bases between them. CDR1 and CDR2 from the germline V gene are SGHNT and YENEEA. Here the CDR3 DNA reads TGTGCCAGCACCCGGACAGACCATCAAGAGACCCAGTACTTC. Its protein product is CASTRTDHQETQYF.

This chain joins TRBV11-2 and TRBJ2-1; no clear D. The CDR3 totals 16 residues. V lost 5 bases, J lost 0 bases, and 14 bases lay in between. Germline values: CDR1 SGHAT, CDR2 FQNNGV. The CDR3, as DNA: TGTGCCAGCAGCCAACTTAAATCGAGCTCCTACAATGAGCAGTTCTTC. Amino acids: CASSQLKSSSYNEQFF.

The sample holds a few counts of this clone. This chain uses TRBV5-1 with TRBJ2-5; 10 bases agree with TRBD2. The V gene's germline CDR1 is SGHRS and CDR2 YFSETQ. The length of the CDR3 is 20 residues. V shed 0 bases, J shed 0 bases, and the junction held 14 bases outside the gene matches. CDR3 in DNA: TGCGCCAGCAGCTTGGGAGTGCTAGCGGGAGTCAGGTCGTACCAAGAGACCCAGTACTTC. It is translated as CASSLGVLAGVRSYQETQYF.

This clone showed up just a few times. This chain joins TRBV7-9 and TRBJ1-2; no firm D call. CDR1 is SEHNR and CDR2 is FQNEAQ in the germline V gene (reference sequence). V lost 0 bases to trimming and J lost 8 bases, with 10 bases between them. The CDR3 spans 13 residues. CDR3 sequence (DNA): TGTGCCAGCAGCTTAGCGGGCCCAGAGGGCTACACCTTC. Translated, it gives CASSLAGPEGYTF.

The rearrangement joins TRBV7-6 to TRBJ2-1, with 12 bases lining up with TRBD2. CDR3 length equals 15 residues. Germline V CDR1 and CDR2: SGHVS, FNYEAQ. Germline trimming cut 5 bases from V and 5 bases from J; bases unmatched to any gene: 4. The CDR3 sequence: CASSPWTSGNNEQFF. The CDR3 DNA reads TGTGCCAGCAGCCCCTGGACTAGCGGGAACAATGAGCAGTTCTTC.

This clone showed up just a few times. The rearrangement uses TRBV20-1 and TRBJ1-1; no reliable D call. Trimming stripped 2 bases from V and 6 bases from J, with 7 bases between. The CDR3 totals 11 residues. The germline CDR1 and CDR2 sequences are DFQATT and SNEGSKA (reference sequence). CDR3 nucleotides: TGCAGTGCTAGACGGAGGCCTGAAGCTTTCTTT. Its protein product is CSARRRPEAFF.

This clone was detected a few times. This chain's CDR3 is CASSLDYEQYF. The CDR3, as DNA: TGTGCCAGCAGTCTAGATTACGAGCAGTACTTC. The V gene is TRBV5-4, the J gene TRBJ2-7; D is undetermined. Per the germline V gene, CDR1 is SGHNT and CDR2 is YYREEE (reference sequence). CDR3 size: 11 residues. The V gene lost 5 bases and the J gene lost 4 bases, with 7 bases spanning the gap.

This clone has a handful of counts. The rearrangement links TRBV5-1 to TRBJ2-3; possible D gene TRBD2, 5 bases. V was trimmed by 4 bases and J by 5 bases, leaving 17 bases between them. CDR1 SGHRS and CDR2 YFSETQ come from the germline V gene. This CDR3 is built from 15 residues. The CDR3 reads CASSPTTIRGDTQYF. The CDR3, as DNA: TGCGCCAGCAGCCCCACGACTATCCGCGGAGATACGCAGTATTTT.

This chain uses TRBV4-1 with TRBJ2-3, with D possibly being TRBD2 (6 bases). V lost 0 bases, J lost 0 bases, and 13 bases lay in between. The CDR3 sequence is 17 residues long. Germline lookup yields CDR1 MGHRA and CDR2 YSYEKL. This CDR3 is CASSQDLTSSSTDTQYF. The CDR3 DNA sequence: TGCGCCAGCAGCCAAGATCTCACTAGCTCGAGCACAGATACGCAGTATTTT.

This clone came up a few times. The genes are TRBV7-2 and TRBJ2-7; 7 positions agree with TRBD2. This CDR3 region has 17 residues. Looked up from germline, CDR1 is SGHTA and CDR2 is FQGNSA. J was trimmed by 2 bases and V by 1 base; bases with no gene match: 11. CDR3 amino acids: CASSLVQAGVVPYEQYF. The CDR3 DNA sequence: TGTGCCAGCAGCTTAGTCCAGGCGGGAGTGGTCCCCTACGAGCAGTACTTC.

The CDR3 loop is CASSLPAGRDEQFF. CDR3 nucleotides: TGTGCCAGCAGTTTGCCGGCAGGGAGGGATGAGCAGTTCTTC. The rearrangement joins TRBV28 to TRBJ2-1; 7 positions agree with TRBD2. V lost 3 bases to trimming and J lost 8 bases; unmatched junction nucleotides: 7. Germline CDR1 reads MDHEN; CDR2 reads SYDVKM. This CDR3 comprises 14 residues.

This clone was observed a few times. This sequence joins TRBV29-1 and TRBJ2-5, with D possibly matching TRBD1 (6 bases). This CDR3 is built from 13 residues. Germline-derived CDR1 and CDR2 are SQVTM and ANQGSEA. The V gene lost 4 bases and the J gene lost 5 bases, with 14 bases spanning the gap. The CDR3 is CSVGQVVRETQYF. CDR3 bases: TGCAGCGTTGGACAGGTTGTTAGGGAGACCCAGTACTTC.

This clone appeared a few times. This chain links TRBV27 with TRBJ2-5, with unresolved D. Germline CDR1 is MNHEY and CDR2 is SMNVEV (reference sequence). The CDR3 runs to 15 residues. V was cut by 4 bases and J by 1 base, with 13 bases left in between. The CDR3 bases are TGTGCCAGCAGTTCCCGGAGCATACTCCAAGAGACCCAGTACTTC. As protein: CASSSRSILQETQYF.

The chain joins TRBV28 to TRBJ2-5; 9 bases are a match to TRBD1. Germline V gene sequence: CDR1 MDHEN, CDR2 SYDVKM. The CDR3 runs 16 residues. V shed 2 bases and J 5 bases; nucleotides not matched to a gene: 9. CDR3 sequence (DNA): TGTGCCAGCAGTTTAGGGCGGGACAGGGTTTGGGAGACCCAGTACTTC. Translated, it gives CASSLGRDRVWETQYF.

This clone has just a few counts. The V and J genes are TRBV7-9 and TRBJ2-4; possible D gene TRBD1, 7 bases. The CDR3 is made up of 14 amino acids. The germline CDR1 and CDR2 sequences are SEHNR and FQNEAQ (reference sequence). The CDR3 here is CGDQGGPGGNIQYF. In nucleotides, the CDR3 is TGTGGGGATCAGGGGGGACCCGGTGGAAACATTCAGTACTTC.

V gene TRBV5-5 combines with J gene TRBJ2-1; D is unclear. CDR3 length equals 13 residues. The V end was cut by 4 bases, the J end by 5 bases, with 10 bases between. Germline V gene sequence: CDR1 SGHKS, CDR2 YYEKEE (reference sequence). DNA of the CDR3: TGTGCCAGCAGCCCCCGCGGCCACAATGAGCAGTTCTTC. Translated: CASSPRGHNEQFF.

The chain combines TRBV11-2 with TRBJ2-1; 7 positions match TRBD2. Germline V gene lookup returns CDR1 SGHAT and CDR2 FQNNGV. This CDR3 is 16 amino acids long. V lost 5 bases, J lost 7 bases, and 14 bases stayed unmatched. In nucleotides, the CDR3 is TGTGCCAGCAGCAACGGGGGAGGGCCCAATTGGAATGAGCAGTTCTTC. Protein product: CASSNGGGPNWNEQFF.

The V call is TRBV30, the J call TRBJ2-5; D perhaps matches TRBD2 (6 bases). CDR1 is GTSNPN, CDR2 SVGIG, per germline (reference sequence). Trimming took 3 bases from V and 5 from J, leaving 10 bases between them. The CDR3 has 12 amino acids. The CDR3 loop is CAWSQEGETQYF. The CDR3 DNA sequence: TGTGCCTGGAGCCAGGAGGGTGAGACCCAGTACTTC.

This clone was counted a few times. The chain has TRBV7-9 and TRBJ2-4; D is undetermined. The germline gives CDR1 SEHNR, CDR2 FQNEAQ (reference sequence). Trimming pared 3 bases from V and 0 bases from J, leaving 6 bases between. The CDR3 covers 14 residues. The CDR3 DNA reads as TGTGCCAGCAGCTTCCAATTAGCCAAAAACATTCAGTACTTC. It yields the protein CASSFQLAKNIQYF.

The chain uses TRBV5-1 and TRBJ2-5, with 9 bases lining up with TRBD1. This CDR3 is 17 amino acids long. Germline-derived CDR1 and CDR2 are SGHRS and YFSETQ. Trimming at V came to 1 base and at J to 6 bases, leaving 13 bases not matched to a gene. The CDR3 region is CASSLQPDGGTGQTQYF. Written as DNA, the CDR3 is TGCGCCAGCAGCTTGCAGCCCGACGGCGGGACAGGGCAGACCCAGTACTTC.

This clone was counted a few times. J is TRBJ2-1 and V is TRBV30; no clear D. The V end was cut by 0 bases, the J end by 7 bases, with 10 bases between. Germline CDR1 and CDR2: GTSNPN and SVGIG (reference sequence). This CDR3 has 13 amino acids. CDR3 amino acids: CAWSVQPSNEQFF. For the CDR3, the DNA is TGTGCCTGGAGTGTACAACCTTCGAATGAGCAGTTCTTC.

This clone was counted a few times. The identical CDR3 is also encoded by other nucleotide sequences in the sample. The chain joins TRBV18 to TRBJ1-2; perhaps TRBD1 as D (5 bases). This CDR3 contains 13 residues. Deletions cut 3 bases from V and 3 bases from J, with 8 bases between. Germline-derived CDR1 and CDR2 are KGHSH and LQKENI. For the CDR3, the DNA is TGTGCCAGCTCACCGGGGGAGGACTATGGCTACACCTTC. Its protein product is CASSPGEDYGYTF.

The chain uses TRBV18 and TRBJ1-1; a weak D match, TRBD1 (6 bases). Trimming took 3 bases from V and 2 from J, leaving 19 bases between them. Germline loops: CDR1 KGHSH, CDR2 LQKENI. The CDR3 is 17 residues long. The CDR3 region is CASSPPRGGAANTEAFF. DNA for the CDR3: TGTGCCAGCTCACCTCCGAGGGGGGGGGCAGCAAACACTGAAGCTTTCTTT.

The chain is built from TRBV9 and TRBJ2-1; the D gene is possibly TRBD2 (5 bases). V was clipped by 0 bases and J by 0 bases, with 13 bases between them. Germline assignment: CDR1 SGDLS and CDR2 YYNGEE. This CDR3 comprises 17 residues. The CDR3 DNA is TGTGCCAGCAGCGTAGGTCTAGCACCCGGCTCCTACAATGAGCAGTTCTTC. This translates into CASSVGLAPGSYNEQFF.

The DNA of the CDR3 is TGTGCCTGGAGTGAACAGAGCAATCAGCCCCAGCATTTT. Residues: CAWSEQSNQPQHF. The chain couples TRBV30 to TRBJ1-5; D gene ambiguous. The CDR3 totals 13 residues. The V gene's germline CDR1 is GTSNPN and CDR2 SVGIG (reference sequence). Trimming stripped 1 base from V and 1 base from J, with 5 bases between.

This chain links TRBV5-1 with TRBJ2-3; possible D gene TRBD2, 6 bases. Germline CDR1 is SGHRS and CDR2 is YFSETQ. The CDR3 extends over 15 amino acids. Between the trimmed V and J ends, which lost 3 bases and 1 base, there was a span of 12 bases. The CDR3 is CASSSPGARTDTQYF. Here the CDR3 DNA reads TGCGCCAGCAGCTCCCCGGGAGCCCGCACAGATACGCAGTATTTT.

The CDR3 here is CASSLLTGLAQYEQYV. In DNA form, the CDR3 reads TGTGCCAGCAGCTTGCTGACTGGCCTGGCCCAGTACGAGCAGTACGTC. V and J are TRBV5-6 and TRBJ2-7; D call uncertain. In germline, CDR1 is SGHDT, CDR2 YYEEEE. CDR3 length: 16 residues. V was cut by 1 base and J by 4 bases, with 18 bases left in between.